Listed below are T cell receptor beta chains from one sample, sequenced in a study of blood T cells in healthy people across ages. TCRdb itself ran the 5' RACE reads through MiXCR, one entry per CDR3 protein. This sample has about a million distinct CDR3 sequences, with around 49% found just once. Sequencing was done on a sample of blood. These receptors were obtained from a young man in good health. CDR3s include the opening cysteine and the closing phenylalanine or tryptophan. D genes are given only for firm matches. The listing skips clone size in some rows; elsewhere it reads once, few, many or a size class.

d_call clone_size j_call v_call cdr3_aa cdr3_nt
NA NA TRBJ2-1 TRBV7-2 CASSVEGVFGEQFF TGTGCCAGCAGCGTAGAGGGGGTCTTCGGTGAGCAGTTCTTC
TRBD1 once TRBJ1-2 TRBV13 CASSLGDSSINYGYTF TGTGCCAGCAGCCTAGGGGACAGCAGCATTAACTATGGCTACACCTTC
TRBD1 NA TRBJ1-1 TRBV12-3/TRBV12-4 CASSENRGLTEAFF TGTGCCAGCAGCGAAAACAGGGGGCTCACTGAAGCTTTCTTT
NA NA TRBJ2-1 TRBV9 CASSVLGTGNNEQFF TGTGCCAGCAGCGTCCTAGGGACGGGGAACAATGAGCAGTTCTTC
NA NA TRBJ2-7 TRBV4-2 CASSQERVGYYEQYF TGTGCCAGCAGCCAAGAAAGGGTCGGTTACTACGAGCAGTACTTC
NA NA TRBJ2-1 TRBV12-3/TRBV12-4 CASTLRPGNNEQFF TGTGCCAGCACCTTAAGGCCGGGGAACAATGAGCAGTTCTTC
NA NA TRBJ1-1 TRBV6-6 CASSYPQVTEAFF TGTGCCAGCAGTTACCCACAGGTCACTGAAGCTTTCTTT
NA NA TRBJ2-7 TRBV6-5 CASSYSLGGAYGQYF TGTGCCAGCAGTTACTCCCTGGGGGGGGCCTACGGGCAGTACTTC
NA NA TRBJ2-1 TRBV6-5 CASRSGTEDPYEQFF TGTGCCAGCAGATCCGGGACGGAAGATCCCTACGAGCAGTTCTTC
NA NA TRBJ2-7 TRBV7-2 CASTQHRASGSYEQYF TGTGCCAGCACCCAGCACAGAGCCAGCGGGTCCTACGAGCAGTACTTC
TRBD1 NA TRBJ2-1 TRBV7-9 CASSPRDRGLVDEQFF TGTGCCAGCAGCCCGCGGGACAGGGGGCTGGTGGATGAGCAGTTCTTC
NA NA TRBJ2-7 TRBV10-3 CAIWQGRPYEQYF TGTGCCATCTGGCAGGGACGACCCTACGAGCAGTACTTC
NA few TRBJ1-4 TRBV30 CAWSATLLSTNEKLFF TGTGCCTGGAGTGCCACCCTGCTATCTACTAATGAAAAACTGTTTTTT
TRBD2 NA TRBJ2-3 TRBV7-9 CASSPGAGGADTQYF TGTGCCAGCAGCCCAGGCGCGGGGGGGGCAGATACGCAGTATTTT
TRBD1 NA TRBJ1-2 TRBV6-5 CVSSYRGTGGGYTF TGTGTCAGCAGTTACCGAGGGACAGGCGGAGGCTACACCTTC
TRBD2 NA TRBJ2-5 TRBV15 CATSMPGGLAGQETQYF TGTGCCACCAGCATGCCGGGGGGACTAGCGGGACAAGAGACCCAGTACTTC
NA NA TRBJ2-1 TRBV6-5 CASKGNLAGPYNEQFF TGTGCCAGCAAAGGGAACCTAGCTGGGCCTTACAATGAGCAGTTCTTC
TRBD1 many TRBJ1-2 TRBV5-6 CASSLGTGGYGYTF TGTGCCAGCAGCTTGGGGACAGGGGGTTATGGCTACACCTTC
NA many TRBJ2-1 TRBV4-1 CASSDAGSYNEQFF TGCGCCAGCAGCGATGCCGGCTCCTACAATGAGCAGTTCTTC
NA NA TRBJ2-7 TRBV20-1 CSGGEYEQYF TGCAGTGGGGGCGAGTACGAGCAGTACTTC
NA NA TRBJ2-7 TRBV7-2 CASRSSGLSYEQYF TGTGCCAGCAGGAGTAGCGGCCTCTCCTACGAGCAGTACTTC
NA NA TRBJ1-2 TRBV25-1 CASSEGVDIYGYTF TGTGCCAGCAGTGAGGGTGTGGACATCTATGGCTACACCTTC
NA NA TRBJ2-5 TRBV9 CASSGPQELRGTNNEQYF TGTGCCAGCAGCGGGCCCCAAGAGCTCCGGGGGACGAACAATGAGCAGTACTTC
TRBD1 NA TRBJ2-3 TRBV24-1 CATSGQGADTQYF TGTGCCACCAGTGGACAGGGGGCAGATACGCAGTATTTT
NA NA TRBJ2-1 TRBV4-1 CASSQDLVEWNERFF TGCGCCAGCAGCCAAGATTTAGTAGAGTGGAATGAGCGGTTCTTC
TRBD2 NA TRBJ2-1 TRBV4-2 CASSQSPQRGEREQFF TGTGCCAGCAGCCAATCCCCCCAGCGGGGGGAGCGGGAGCAGTTCTTC
TRBD1 NA TRBJ2-1 TRBV6-1 CASSEAFGTGIHEQFF TGTGCCAGCAGTGAAGCCTTCGGGACAGGGATCCATGAGCAGTTCTTC
NA few TRBJ2-6 TRBV12-3/TRBV12-4 CASSFDRRVSSGANVLTF TGTGCCAGCAGTTTCGACAGAAGGGTGAGCTCTGGGGCCAACGTCCTGACTTTC
TRBD1 few TRBJ1-2 TRBV3-1 CASSPTETGGYYGYTF TGTGCCAGCAGCCCGACAGAGACAGGGGGGTACTATGGCTACACCTTC
TRBD1 NA TRBJ2-5 TRBV20-1 CSADRVYQETQYF TGCAGTGCGGACAGGGTGTACCAAGAGACCCAGTACTTC
NA few TRBJ2-3 TRBV9 CASSVAGTQYF TGTGCCAGCAGCGTAGCCGGTACGCAGTATTTT
TRBD1 NA TRBJ2-7 TRBV18 CASSPRPTGQIIYEQYF TGTGCCAGCTCACCTAGGCCAACGGGACAGATAATTTACGAGCAGTACTTC
TRBD1 NA TRBJ2-5 TRBV3-1 CASSPNPGTGFRETQYF TGTGCCAGCAGCCCAAACCCCGGGACAGGGTTTAGAGAGACCCAGTACTTC
NA NA TRBJ2-7 TRBV10-3 CAVGTQTCEQYF TGTGCCGTCGGGACGCAGACCTGCGAGCAGTACTTC
NA few TRBJ1-5 TRBV7-2 CASSLTRDNQPQHF TGTGCCAGCAGCTTAACCAGGGACAATCAGCCCCAGCATTTT
NA NA TRBJ2-7 TRBV27 CASSLSANPYEQYF TGTGCCAGCAGTTTATCGGCCAACCCCTACGAGCAGTACTTC
TRBD1 NA TRBJ1-6 TRBV2 CASRGTGNNSPLHF TGTGCCAGCAGGGGGACAGGGAATAATTCACCCCTCCACTTT
NA NA TRBJ1-4 TRBV5-1 CASSPEGSRREKLFF TGCGCCAGCAGCCCGGAAGGGAGTCGTCGTGAAAAACTGTTTTTT
NA few TRBJ1-1 TRBV4-1 CASSPEGQMNTEAFF TGCGCCAGCAGCCCCGAAGGACAGATGAACACTGAAGCTTTCTTT
NA few TRBJ2-1 TRBV4-1 CASSQGNNEQFF TGCGCCAGCAGCCAGGGAAACAATGAGCAGTTCTTC
NA once TRBJ1-2 TRBV24-1 CATSDWEGVGYTF TGTGCCACCAGTGATTGGGAGGGAGTCGGCTACACCTTC
NA NA TRBJ1-2 TRBV27 CASSLRGRSNYGYTF TGTGCCAGCAGTCTCCGGGGGAGGTCTAACTATGGCTACACCTTC